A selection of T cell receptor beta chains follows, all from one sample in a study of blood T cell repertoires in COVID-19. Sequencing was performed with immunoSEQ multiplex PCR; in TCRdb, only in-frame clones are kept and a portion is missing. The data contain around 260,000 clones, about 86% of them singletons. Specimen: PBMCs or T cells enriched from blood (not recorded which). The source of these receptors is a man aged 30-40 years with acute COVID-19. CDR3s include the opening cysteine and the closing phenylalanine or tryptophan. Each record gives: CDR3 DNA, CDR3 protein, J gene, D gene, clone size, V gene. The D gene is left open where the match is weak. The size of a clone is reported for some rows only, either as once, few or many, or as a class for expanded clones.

TGCGCCAGCAGCCAAGAAGGGGACTATTCACCCCTCCACTTT	CASSQEGDYSPLHF	TRBJ1-6	.	.	TRBV4-1
TGTGCCAGCAGCCCAGGGTCGAACGGTCAGCCCCAGCATTTT	CASSPGSNGQPQHF	TRBJ1-5	.	.	TRBV2
TGTGCCAGCAGTCCCACATACGCCCCAGACAGGGGGAGGCTAAATGAAAAACTGTTTTTT	CASSPTYAPDRGRLNEKLFF	TRBJ1-4	TRBD1	.	TRBV3-1/TRBV3-2
TGCGCCAGCAGCTTAACGGGGTATGGCTACACCTTC	CASSLTGYGYTF	TRBJ1-2	.	.	TRBV5-1
TGTGCCAGCAGCTTATCGTCCTTCTATGGCTACACCTTC	CASSLSSFYGYTF	TRBJ1-2	.	.	TRBV7-2
TGTGCCAGCAGCGTGGGGCGGGGAGATACGCAGTATTTT	CASSVGRGDTQYF	TRBJ2-3	.	.	TRBV6-4
TGTGCCAGCAGCTTAGTTCGGGGGAACACCGGGGAGCTGTTTTTT	CASSLVRGNTGELFF	TRBJ2-2	.	.	TRBV11-3
TGTGCCAGCAGCTTTGGACAGGGGGCAAATCAGCCCCAGCATTTT	CASSFGQGANQPQHF	TRBJ1-5	TRBD1	.	TRBV2
TGTGCCTGGAGTCTAGAGCGAGCAGGGGAGCTGTTTTTT	CAWSLERAGELFF	TRBJ2-2	.	few	TRBV30
TGTGCCAGTAGTCCCGACAGGGGCCCTGAAGCTTTCTTT	CASSPDRGPEAFF	TRBJ1-1	TRBD1	.	TRBV19
TGCGCCAGCAGCCAAGATCTTGGGGACAGACCTTATGGCTACACCTTC	CASSQDLGDRPYGYTF	TRBJ1-2	TRBD1	.	TRBV4-1
TGTGCCAGCAGTGAAGCGCAGGGGACATCCTTGAAAGGCTACACCTTC	CASSEAQGTSLKGYTF	TRBJ1-2	.	.	TRBV2
TGTGCCACCAGCAGAGATCTAGGGGATAGCAATCAGCCCCAGCATTTT	CATSRDLGDSNQPQHF	TRBJ1-5	.	once	TRBV15
TGTGCCAGCAGTTTTTCAGGGCCCGGGGAGCTGTTTTTT	CASSFSGPGELFF	TRBJ2-2	.	.	TRBV12-3/TRBV12-4
TGTGCCACCAGTGACACCCAAGACAGGGGAAATGAGCAGTTCTTC	CATSDTQDRGNEQFF	TRBJ2-1	TRBD1	.	TRBV24-1
TGCGCCAGCAGCTTGTCGGGAGGGCTTAACTATGGCTACACCTTC	CASSLSGGLNYGYTF	TRBJ1-2	.	.	TRBV5-1
TGCGCCAGCAGACCCGGGACAGGCTCCTACAATGAGCAGTTCTTC	CASRPGTGSYNEQFF	TRBJ2-1	TRBD1	.	TRBV5-1
TGTGCCAGCTCACCTGGACAGGGGGCGTCCTACAATGAGCAGTTCTTC	CASSPGQGASYNEQFF	TRBJ2-1	TRBD1	few	TRBV18
TGCGCCAGCAGCCTCAGGGGGCTTGGGGCAGATACGCAGTATTTT	CASSLRGLGADTQYF	TRBJ2-3	TRBD1	few	TRBV5-1
TGCAGCGCGACGGGGGGGGGTCAAGAGACCCAGTACTTC	CSATGGGQETQYF	TRBJ2-5	TRBD2	.	TRBV29-1
TGTGCCAGCAGCGCGACAGGGTTGGCAGCTTTCTTT	CASSATGLAAFF	TRBJ1-1	TRBD1	.	TRBV6-5
TGTGCCAGCAGTTTCATTCCGGGTGGCTACACCTTC	CASSFIPGGYTF	TRBJ1-2	.	.	TRBV12-3/TRBV12-4
TGCGCCAGCAGTGAAGGTAGGGGCCTTTCGAACACTGAAGCTTTCTTT	CASSEGRGLSNTEAFF	TRBJ1-1	.	.	TRBV10-2
TGTGCCAGCCAGCCGGGGACAGGGATATTTTCACCCCTCCACTTT	CASQPGTGIFSPLHF	TRBJ1-6	TRBD1	.	TRBV6-1
TGCAGCGCGCTCGGAGGAAGTAACACCGGGGAGCTGTTTTTT	CSALGGSNTGELFF	TRBJ2-2	.	.	TRBV29-1
TGTGCCAGCATCTCGGGGGGGCGCACCGGGGAGCTGTTTTTT	CASISGGRTGELFF	TRBJ2-2	TRBD2	.	TRBV6-5
TGTGCCAGCAGGAAGGGACAGTATAGCAATCAGCCCCAGCATTTT	CASRKGQYSNQPQHF	TRBJ1-5	TRBD1	.	TRBV6-5
TGCGCCAGCAGCCAAGATTTAGGCGCGGATGAAAAACTGTTTTTT	CASSQDLGADEKLFF	TRBJ1-4	.	.	TRBV4-1
TGTGCCAGCAGGAAGGGGGGGGGCAATGAGCAGTTCTTC	CASRKGGGNEQFF	TRBJ2-1	.	.	TRBV12-3/TRBV12-4
TGTGCCACCGAGGGGGGAGGGAGGAATGAGCAGTTCTTC	CATEGGGRNEQFF	TRBJ2-1	.	.	TRBV24-1
TGTGCCTGGAGTGTAACCGGGACAGGGTGGATGTCGTCCCTCCACTTT	CAWSVTGTGWMSSLHF	TRBJ1-6	TRBD1	.	TRBV30
TGTGCCAGCAGCTTAAGGGAGGGGGAGCTGTTTTTT	CASSLREGELFF	TRBJ2-2	.	once	TRBV7-3
TGTGCCAGCAGCTTGGATATAGGATCGAGGAGCCAGTACTTC	CASSLDIGSRSQYF	TRBJ2-5	.	.	TRBV5-6
TGCGCCAGCAGCCAAGATGGGACAGAAACTTCACCCCTCCACTTT	CASSQDGTETSPLHF	TRBJ1-6	TRBD1	.	TRBV4-3
TGTGTCAGAAGCTCCCGGACAGGGATGAACACTGAAGCTTTCTTT	CVRSSRTGMNTEAFF	TRBJ1-1	.	.	TRBV7-5
TGTGCCAGCAGCGAGGGACAGGTTGTAAATTCACCCCTCCACTTT	CASSEGQVVNSPLHF	TRBJ1-6	TRBD1	.	TRBV11-2
TGTGCCAGCAGCCAAGATCTTCCCGGGACAGCTAATGAAAAACTGTTTTTT	CASSQDLPGTANEKLFF	TRBJ1-4	TRBD1	.	TRBV4-2
TGTGCCAGCAGCTTCACAGGGTTGAATGAAAAACTGTTTTTT	CASSFTGLNEKLFF	TRBJ1-4	.	.	TRBV5-5
TGTGCCAGTAGTATGGACCCCATACAGGGATTGAACACCGGGGAGCTGTTTTTT	CASSMDPIQGLNTGELFF	TRBJ2-2	.	.	TRBV19
TGTGCCAGCAGCCCCGGGACTAGCCAGAACCAAGAGACCCAGTACTTC	CASSPGTSQNQETQYF	TRBJ2-5	TRBD2	.	TRBV11-2
TGTGCAAGCAGTGAGACTAGACTGACCGGGGAGCTGTTTTTT	CASSETRLTGELFF	TRBJ2-2	.	.	TRBV6-2/TRBV6-3
TGTGCCAGCAGTGTGTCGAATTCACCCCTCCACTTT	CASSVSNSPLHF	TRBJ1-6	.	.	TRBV2
TGCAGCGTCAGGGTGGGTGAGGGCTACACCTTC	CSVRVGEGYTF	TRBJ1-2	.	few	TRBV29-1
TGTGCCAGCTCACCCCGGACTAGCGTGAATGAGCAGTTCTTC	CASSPRTSVNEQFF	TRBJ2-1	TRBD2	.	TRBV18